These 3 T cell receptor beta chains share one sample of origin, sequenced in a study of early T cells in non-severe SARS-CoV-2 infection. In TCRdb, the 5' RACE reads were re-called with MiXCR into one record per CDR3 protein. This table has under 70,000 distinct CDR3 sequences, around a tenth appearing once. The sequenced material came from whole blood. Source of these receptors: an adult who was a healthcare worker with PCR-confirmed SARS-CoV-2 infection or an uninfected control (not recorded which).

This clonotype was detected a few times. The chain couples TRBV5-1 to TRBJ2-2, with D possibly matching TRBD2 (5 bases). The germline CDR1 and CDR2 sequences are SGHRS and YFSETQ. The CDR3 is made up of 15 amino acids. V lost 4 bases to trimming and J lost 5 bases, with 15 bases between them. CDR3 protein: CASSPGGLGTGELFF. The CDR3 bases are TGCGCCAGCAGCCCCGGAGGCCTCGGAACCGGGGAGCTGTTTTTT.

As concerns this clonotype: A much more abundant neighbour one base away suggests this may be a read error. J is TRBJ2-1 and V is TRBV7-6, with TRBD2 as a possible D gene (5 bases). Per the germline V gene, CDR1 is SGHVS and CDR2 is FNYEAQ. The CDR3 has 19 amino acids. The CDR3 region is CASSLTQVWVARSYNQQFF. CDR3 DNA: TGTGCCAGCAGCTTAACCCAAGTGTGGGTAGCGCGCTCCTACAATCAGCAGTTCTTC. The whole variable domain, filled in from reference TRBV7-6 and TRBJ2-1, reads GAGVSQSPRYKVTKRGQDVALRCDPISGHVSLYWYRQALGQGPEFLTYFNYEAQQDKSGLPNDRFSAERPEGSISTLTIQRTEQRDSAMYRCASSLTQVWVARSYNQQFFGPGTRLTVL.

This clonotype was seen ten or more times. V is TRBV20-1 and J is TRBJ2-1; 9 bases align to TRBD2. CDR1 is DFQATT, CDR2 SNEGSKA, per germline (reference sequence). The CDR3 spans 14 residues. The V segment lost 0 bases and the J segment 7 bases; nucleotides outside the gene matches: 4. The CDR3 region is CSARDALAGNEQFF. Written as DNA, the CDR3 is TGCAGTGCTAGAGATGCGCTAGCGGGAAATGAGCAGTTCTTC.